This TCR beta chain was retrieved from a study of blood T cells in healthy people across ages. Aged about 6 to 95, donors were systemically healthy Caucasians from Russia. Primers used in a second PCR of about 7 to 11 cycles were a sample-barcoded 5' primer and a J-beta primer mix. TCRdb passed the 5' RACE reads through MiXCR, listing each CDR3 protein once. The sample records 800,000 to 1,000,000 distinct CDR3 sequences, roughly 48% being singletons. This clonotype was picked up a small number of times. Sequencing was done on a sample of blood. This clonotype was sampled from a man aged 30 to 45 in good health.

The CDR3 nucleotides read TGTGCCAGCACCCGCGGTCGGACAGGTCTTGGGTACGAGCAGTACTTC. This codes for CASTRGRTGLGYEQYF. The gene calls are TRBV12-3 or TRBV12-4 and TRBJ2-7; 7 bases agree with TRBD1. This CDR3 is built from 16 residues. The V gene end was trimmed by 7 bases and the J gene end by 4 bases; junction bases not matched to a gene: 16.